Below are 23 T cell receptor beta chains sequenced from a single sample in a study of ipilimumab plus nivolumab after autologous stem cell transplantation. Some clones are missing from TCRdb's copy, which holds only in-frame ones; the method was immunoSEQ multiplex PCR. The table lists approximately 80,000 clones, over 80% of them singletons. The specimen was PBMCs, collected in a trial of ipilimumab plus nivolumab as post-transplant consolidation. Receptors were obtained from a male donor with diffuse large B-cell lymphoma.

CDR3 sequence reads: CASRVGDTHTEAFF. CDR3 DNA sequence: TGCGCCAGCCGGGTGGGGGACACGCACACTGAAGCTTTCTTT. The gene calls are TRBV5-1 and TRBJ1-1; tentative D call: TRBD1 (6 bases). This CDR3 has 14 amino acids. Germline CDR1 and CDR2: SGHRS and YFSETQ. Trimming left V 7 bases short and J 3 bases short, with 16 bases between.

The chain combines TRBV27 with TRBJ2-5; D is perhaps TRBD2 (7 bases). Germline V gene sequence: CDR1 MNHEY, CDR2 SMNVEV (reference sequence). The CDR3 spans 16 residues. V was shortened by 6 bases and J by 4 bases, with 21 bases between the two germline ends. DNA of the CDR3: TGTGCCAGCAGCCCCCGCGGGTGGGGGGGCCGAGAGACCCAGTACTTC. Amino acids: CASSPRGWGGRETQYF.

The chain carries TRBV19 and TRBJ1-6; 9 bases line up with TRBD1. The CDR3 extends over 16 amino acids. V lost 5 bases, J lost 1 base, and 3 bases stayed unmatched. Germline lookup yields CDR1 LNHDA and CDR2 SQIVND (reference sequence). The CDR3 bases are TGTGCCAGTAGTTGGACAGGGGAGTCCTATAATTCACCCCTCCACTTT. Translated: CASSWTGESYNSPLHF.

The V and J genes are TRBV6-5 and TRBJ2-7; 9 bases fit TRBD1. The ends lost 0 bases at V and 3 bases at J; junction bases unmatched: 3. The CDR3 runs to 15 residues. Germline lookup yields CDR1 MNHEY and CDR2 SVGAGI. CDR3 DNA sequence: TGTGCCAGCAGTTACTCAGGGACAGGGAACTACGAGCAGTACTTC. It encodes CASSYSGTGNYEQYF.

This sequence joins TRBV28 and TRBJ1-1; a weak D match, TRBD1 (5 bases). CDR1 is MDHEN, CDR2 SYDVKM, per germline. Trimming cost V 5 bases and J 1 base, with 11 bases left between them. CDR3 length: 14 residues. DNA for the CDR3: TGTGCCAGCAGTCCGCAGGGATCGAACACTGAAGCTTTCTTT. It is translated as CASSPQGSNTEAFF.

The chain employs TRBV5-8 and TRBJ2-7; D remains unclear. The V end lost 2 bases, the J end lost 12 bases, and 15 bases lay between the germline ends. The germline V gene encodes CDR1 SGHTS and CDR2 YDEGEE. The CDR3 has 12 amino acids. DNA for the CDR3: TGTGCCAGCAGCTTACGGACGTTTGGGCGGTACTTC. It encodes CASSLRTFGRYF.

The chain joins TRBV7-9 to TRBJ2-1; D is possibly TRBD1 (6 bases). Germline V CDR1 and CDR2: SEHNR, FQNEAQ (reference sequence). Trimming took off 1 base at V and 9 bases at J, with 13 bases between the two ends. This CDR3 region has 14 residues. CDR3 amino acids: CASSLVSGVGEQFF. In nucleotides, the CDR3 is TGTGCCAGCAGCTTAGTCTCAGGGGTTGGTGAGCAGTTCTTC.

The V call is TRBV5-4, the J call TRBJ2-5; D is uncertain. Germline V lookup: CDR1 SGHNT, CDR2 YYREEE (reference sequence). V lost 0 bases to trimming and J lost 4 bases, with 10 bases between them. This CDR3 comprises 14 residues. CDR3 nucleotide sequence: TGTGCCAGCAGCTTGGGACAAGGCCGAGAGACCCAGTACTTC. Residues: CASSLGQGRETQYF. The variable domain in full, completed from reference TRBV5-4 and TRBJ2-5, reads ETGVTQSPTHLIKTRGQQVTLRCSSQSGHNTVSWYQQALGQGPQFIFQYYREEENGRGNFPPRFSGLQFPNYSSELNVNALELDDSALYLCASSLGQGRETQYFGPGTRLLVL.

This chain joins TRBV2 and TRBJ1-4; D ambiguous. The CDR3 covers 15 residues. Germline lookup yields CDR1 SNHLY and CDR2 FYNNEI. V lost 2 bases to trimming and J lost 0 bases, with 7 bases between them. The CDR3 loop is CASSETGSTNEKLFF. CDR3 in DNA: TGTGCCAGCAGTGAAACTGGGTCAACTAATGAAAAACTGTTTTTT.

Written as DNA, the CDR3 is TGTGCCAGCAGCCAAGAGGACGGTAACTATGGCTACACCTTC. Its protein is CASSQEDGNYGYTF. The gene calls are TRBV4-2 and TRBJ1-2, with D hard to call. Trimming took 0 bases from V and 1 from J, leaving 6 bases between them. The CDR3 spans 14 residues. Per the germline V gene, CDR1 is LGHNA and CDR2 is YNFKEQ.

About this clone: Other DNA sequences in this specimen translate into the identical CDR3. The rearrangement uses TRBV6-5 and TRBJ1-2, with D maybe TRBD1 (6 bases). The CDR3 covers 12 residues. V was cut by 7 bases and J by 7 bases, with 13 bases left in between. Germline CDR1 MNHEY, CDR2 SVGAGI. The CDR3 region has the DNA TGTGCCAGCACCAGGGGCCAGGGTGGCTACACCTTC. Protein product: CASTRGQGGYTF.

This chain links TRBV5-1 with TRBJ2-5; no definite D call. Trimming left V 0 bases short and J 1 base short, with 4 bases between. Germline V gene lookup returns CDR1 SGHRS and CDR2 YFSETQ. CDR3 length: 13 residues. Written as DNA, the CDR3 is TGCGCCAGCAGCTTGGGTTCCCAAGAGACCCAGTACTTC. Encoded protein: CASSLGSQETQYF.

This clone was found a few times. V and J are TRBV9 and TRBJ2-3; D unresolved. The CDR3 sequence is 15 residues long. Trimming removed 7 bases at V and 1 base at J, with 16 bases between. The germline V gene has CDR1 SGDLS and CDR2 YYNGEE. The CDR3 DNA reads as TGTGCCAGCCGGCCGGTTGGCTTGGGCACAGATACGCAGTATTTT. It translates to CASRPVGLGTDTQYF. The whole variable domain, remainder taken from reference TRBV9 and TRBJ2-3, is DSGVTQTPKHLITATGQRVTLRCSPRSGDLSVYWYQQSLDQGLQFLIQYYNGEERAKGNILERFSAQQFPDLHSELNLSSLELGDSALYFCASRPVGLGTDTQYFGPGTRLTVL.

This chain joins TRBV5-6 and TRBJ1-2; no reliable D call. The CDR3 length is 14 residues. Deletions cut 1 base from V and 8 bases from J, with 15 bases between. Germline V CDR1 and CDR2: SGHDT, YYEEEE. The CDR3 is CASSLLVGLGGYTF. The CDR3 coding sequence is TGTGCCAGCAGCTTGCTTGTGGGATTGGGGGGCTACACCTTC. Filled out from reference TRBV5-6 and TRBJ1-2, the complete variable domain reads DAGVTQSPTHLIKTRGQQVTLRCSPKSGHDTVSWYQQALGQGPQFIFQYYEEEERQRGNFPDRFSGHQFPNYSSELNVNALLLGDSALYLCASSLLVGLGGYTFGSGTRLTVV.

Only a few counts were recorded for this clone. The genes are TRBV7-3 and TRBJ2-3, with a tentative D call TRBD2 (6 bases). The CDR3 has 14 residues. Trimming took 5 bases from V and 6 from J, leaving 15 bases between them. Germline V gives CDR1 SGHTA, CDR2 FQGTGA. The DNA for the CDR3 is TGTGCCAGCAGCCGGGACTCAACATTGGATACGCAGTATTTT. It yields the protein CASSRDSTLDTQYF. The full variable domain, in which reference TRBV7-3 and TRBJ2-3 provide the parts outside the CDR3, is GAGVSQTPSNKVTEKGKYVELRCDPISGHTALYWYRQSLGQGPEFLIYFQGTGAADDSGLPNDRFFAVRPEGSVSTLKIQRTERGDSAVYLCASSRDSTLDTQYFGPGTRLTVL.

At least ten counts were recorded for this clone. The sample holds other DNA sequences that translate to the same CDR3. The chain has TRBV7-9 and TRBJ2-7; maybe TRBD2 (5 bases). Per germline, CDR1 SEHNR and CDR2 FQNEAQ (reference sequence). This CDR3 is 13 amino acids long. The V end was cut by 3 bases, the J end by 7 bases, with 13 bases between. CDR3 sequence reads: CASSLAGSGEQYF. Here the CDR3 DNA reads TGTGCCAGCAGCTTGGCAGGTTCGGGGGAGCAGTACTTC.

The chain combines TRBV6-6 with TRBJ1-5; 7 nucleotides align to TRBD1. The junction had 9 bases not matched to a gene; V was cut back by 6 bases and J by 1 base. CDR1 and CDR2 from the germline V gene are MNHNY and SVGAGI (reference sequence). The CDR3 is 16 amino acids. CDR3 DNA: TGTGCCAGCAGGACGGGACAGATCACCAGCAATCAGCCCCAGCATTTT. Translated: CASRTGQITSNQPQHF.

V gene TRBV6-1 combines with J gene TRBJ2-7, with 8 bases identical to TRBD1. This CDR3 has 12 residues. Germline V gives CDR1 MNHNS, CDR2 SASEGT. The ends lost 5 bases at V and 4 bases at J; junction bases unmatched: 1. Here the CDR3 DNA reads TGTGCCAGCAGTAGACAGGGGTACGAGCAGTACTTC. Translation: CASSRQGYEQYF.

This clone was counted only a few times. The J gene is TRBJ1-2, the V gene TRBV7-2; 9 bases map to TRBD1. Germline trimming cut 5 bases from V and 6 bases from J; bases unmatched to any gene: 10. CDR1 is SGHTA, CDR2 FQGNSA, per germline. The CDR3 length is 15 residues. The CDR3 DNA reads TGTGCCAGCAGCCCAGATGGGACAGGGTTGCATGGCTACACCTTC. Protein sequence: CASSPDGTGLHGYTF.

J is TRBJ1-5 and V is TRBV5-1; unclear D gene. In germline, CDR1 is SGHRS, CDR2 YFSETQ. This CDR3 has 13 amino acids. Trimming pared 0 bases from V and 6 bases from J, leaving 7 bases between. The CDR3 sequence is CASSLGGSQPQHF. The CDR3 region has the DNA TGCGCCAGCAGCTTGGGGGGAAGTCAGCCCCAGCATTTT.

The chain couples TRBV6-1 to TRBJ2-1; TRBD2 matches 8 bases. CDR3 size: 15 residues. V trimming: 7 bases; J trimming: 2 bases; junction bases outside the gene matches: 7. The germline gives CDR1 MNHNS, CDR2 SASEGT. CDR3 bases: TGTGCCAGCACATCGGCGGGGGGAACCTACAATGAGCAGTTCTTC. It is translated as CASTSAGGTYNEQFF.

V is TRBV7-2 and J is TRBJ2-1; 13 bases fit TRBD2. CDR1 is SGHTA, CDR2 FQGNSA, per germline. The length of the CDR3 is 16 residues. V shed 5 bases and J 6 bases; nucleotides not matched to a gene: 7. CDR3 in DNA: TGTGCCAGCAGCCCGACTAGCGGGGGGCTCCCCAATGAGCAGTTCTTC. Translation: CASSPTSGGLPNEQFF. Together with reference TRBV7-2 and TRBJ2-1, the CDR3 gives the full variable domain: GAGVSQSPSNKVTEKGKDVELRCDPISGHTALYWYRQSLGQGLEFLIYFQGNSAPDKSGLPSDRFSAERTGGSVSTLTIQRTQQEDSAVYLCASSPTSGGLPNEQFFGPGTRLTVL.

This chain uses TRBV30 with TRBJ1-6, with D possibly TRBD1 on 6 matching bases. V was clipped by 6 bases and J by 7 bases, with 13 bases between them. The CDR3 contains 13 residues. CDR1 is GTSNPN and CDR2 is SVGIG in the germline V gene (reference sequence). The chain's CDR3 is CACEQGINSPLHF. DNA of the CDR3: TGTGCCTGCGAACAGGGCATCAATTCACCCCTCCACTTT.